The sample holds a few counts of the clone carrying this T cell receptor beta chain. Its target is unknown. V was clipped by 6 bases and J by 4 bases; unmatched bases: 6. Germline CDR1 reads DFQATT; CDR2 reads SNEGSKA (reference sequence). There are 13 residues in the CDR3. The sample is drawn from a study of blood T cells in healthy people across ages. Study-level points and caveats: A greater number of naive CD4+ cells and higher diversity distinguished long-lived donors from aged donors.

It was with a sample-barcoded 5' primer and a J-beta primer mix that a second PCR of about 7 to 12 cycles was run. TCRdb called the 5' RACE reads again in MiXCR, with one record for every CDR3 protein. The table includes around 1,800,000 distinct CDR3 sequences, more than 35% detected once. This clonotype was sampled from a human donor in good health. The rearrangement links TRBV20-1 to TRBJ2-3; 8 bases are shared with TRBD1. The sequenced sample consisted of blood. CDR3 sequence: CSADRGPADTQYF. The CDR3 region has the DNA TGCAGTGCAGACAGGGGTCCCGCAGATACGCAGTATTTT.